This is a list of T cell receptor beta chains from one sample in a study of blood T cell repertoires in COVID-19. Here immunoSEQ multiplex PCR was the method, and the copy in TCRdb shows in-frame clones only, minus some. The data contain over 300,000 clones, 83% of them seen just once; the ten biggest clones take up approximately 1.1%. Sample: peripheral blood. Receptors originate from a woman aged 45-60 years with acute or convalescent COVID-19. The CDR3 runs from the conserved cysteine through the conserved F or W. D genes are given only for firm matches. Clone size is shown for a subset of rows, as once, few, many or a class of expanded clone.

TRBJ1-6,.,TRBV19,.,TGTGCCAGTACCAGGGCTAGGGATTCACCCCTCCACTTT,CASTRARDSPLHF
TRBJ1-1,.,TRBV18,.,TGTGCCAGCTCTAGTGGTGAGGCCCCGGCTTTCTTT,CASSSGEAPAFF
TRBJ1-1,.,TRBV2,.,TGTGCCAGCAGTTACTACAGGAGTGAAGCTTTCTTT,CASSYYRSEAFF
TRBJ1-4,TRBD1,TRBV27,.,TGTGCCAGCAGTTCAGCGGGGACAGGGGAAAAACTGTTTTTT,CASSSAGTGEKLFF
TRBJ2-5,TRBD2,TRBV6-5,.,TGTGCCAGCAGTTACGTTAGCGGGAGTGCATGGGAGACCCAGTACTTC,CASSYVSGSAWETQYF
TRBJ2-3,TRBD1,TRBV30,.,TGTGCCTGGAGAGACAGGGGGCTCGGAGATACGCAGTATTTT,CAWRDRGLGDTQYF
TRBJ2-1,TRBD1,TRBV25-1,.,TGTGCCAGCAGTACCATCTCGGGACAGGGATCCTACAATGAGCAGTTCTTC,CASSTISGQGSYNEQFF
TRBJ2-3,TRBD2,TRBV7-2,.,TGTGCCAGCAGCTTAATAGCGGGAGGGGGGAATACGCAGTATTTT,CASSLIAGGGNTQYF
TRBJ2-7,.,TRBV9,.,TGTGCCAGCAGCGTAGACGGGAGTGCGAACTACGAGCAGTACTTC,CASSVDGSANYEQYF
TRBJ2-3,.,TRBV30,once,TGTGCCTGGAGTGATGACATCGGAGATACGCAGTATTTT,CAWSDDIGDTQYF
TRBJ2-2,.,TRBV11-2,few,TGTGCCAGCAGCTTCTGGGGAGAGCACACCGGGGAGCTGTTTTTT,CASSFWGEHTGELFF
TRBJ1-6,.,TRBV24-1,.,TGTGCCACCAGTGATGCCACATCAGGGGCAAGAAATTCACCCCTCCACTTT,CATSDATSGARNSPLHF
TRBJ2-1,.,TRBV6-2/TRBV6-3,.,TGTGCCAGCAGTTATTCGGCCTACAATGAGCAGTTCTTC,CASSYSAYNEQFF
TRBJ2-3,TRBD2,TRBV9,once,TGTGCCAGCAGCGTAGGACTAGCGGGCCGGATGGGAGATACGCAGTATTTT,CASSVGLAGRMGDTQYF
TRBJ1-4,.,TRBV6-6,.,TGTGCCAGCAGTTCCCTCGGCCACCCGGGGTTTTTT,CASSSLGHPGFF
TRBJ1-1,TRBD1,TRBV30,once,TGTGCCTGGAGTTGGGGACAGGGGGCTTTCTTT,CAWSWGQGAFF
TRBJ2-7,.,TRBV11-3,once,TGTGCCAGCAGCTTATATGAAGGGGCCAACGAGCAGTACTTC,CASSLYEGANEQYF
TRBJ1-4,TRBD1,TRBV15,.,TGTGCCACCAGCAGAGTATTAGTAGGACAGGGAACTGAAAAACTGTTTTTT,CATSRVLVGQGTEKLFF
TRBJ1-6,TRBD1,TRBV25-1,.,TGTGCCAGCAGCGGACAGGGCTCCTATAATTCACCCCTCCACTTT,CASSGQGSYNSPLHF
TRBJ1-6,.,TRBV6-5,.,TGTGCCAGCAGTTACCAACGCTTACTTAATTCACCCCTCCACTTT,CASSYQRLLNSPLHF
TRBJ1-1,.,TRBV2,.,TGTGCCAGCAGTGGGGGGACGGGGAGGACTGAAGCTTTCTTT,CASSGGTGRTEAFF
TRBJ2-3,.,TRBV7-3,once,TGTGCCAGCAGCTCCCGACAGGTTGTAGGCACAGATACGCAGTATTTT,CASSSRQVVGTDTQYF